The source of this T cell receptor beta chain is a study of OX40 agonist ivuxolimab in advanced cancers. Study overall: Hepatocellular carcinoma, melanoma, renal cell or head and neck cancer affected the dose-escalation patients.

Method: immunoSEQ multiplex PCR; TCRdb's copy keeps in-frame clones and lacks some. There are approximately 56,000 clones in the sample; about 89% occur only once, and more than 1.5% lies in the top ten. This clone showed up just a few times. What it recognizes is unknown. Germline V gene data show CDR1 as MDHEN and CDR2 as SYDVKM. There are 18 residues in the CDR3. Trimming cost V 5 bases and J 1 base; bases outside gene matches: 15. Patients were excluded for autoimmune disease history or systemic immunosuppression. Study conclusions and caveats: The study found among the lowest clonal expansion in partial responders at 0.1-3.0 mg/kg. The study found that CD8+ T cells averaged more expanded clones than CD4+.

This chain joins TRBV28 and TRBJ2-5, with 8 bases fitting TRBD2. The starting material was CD4+ or CD8+ T cells sorted from blood, obtained in a trial of the OX40 agonist ivuxolimab. This TCR was sampled from an adult with an advanced solid tumor such as melanoma, head and neck, liver or kidney cancer. CDR3 nucleotides: TGTGCCAGCAGTCCAACCGCCGGGGGGGGCGCCGTCCAAGAGACCCAGTACTTC. It specifies CASSPTAGGGAVQETQYF.